This T cell receptor beta chain stems from a study of CD8+ T cells in alopecia areata. Study in general: Among treated patients, oral tofacitinib was administered at 5 to 10 mg twice daily.

RNA was extracted and reverse transcribed into cDNA as the sequencing template. Profiling relied on immunoSEQ multiplex PCR, and the TCRdb table lists in-frame clones only, not all of them. The repertoire consists of 45,000 to 70,000 clones, with 96% occurring once and the leading ten covering roughly 26%. Trimming removed 5 bases at V and 5 bases at J, with 9 bases between. Germline CDR1 and CDR2: PRHDT and FYEKMQ (reference sequence). The CDR3 covers 12 residues. Lesional scalp punch biopsies and peripheral blood came from alopecia areata patients. This clonotype originated in a human donor with alopecia areata. The V gene is TRBV13, the J gene TRBJ1-1, with D hard to call. The sample here was CD8+ T cells sorted from blood, taken at week 0. The CDR3 region has the DNA TGTGCCAGCAGCGTACTAATGACTGAAGCTTTCTTT. Its protein is CASSVLMTEAFF.